The 8 T cell receptor beta chains below come from one sample, sequenced in a study of shared clonotypes between healthy human individuals. Produced via immunoSEQ multiplex PCR; TCRdb's table is partial and in-frame only. Of around 2,000,000 clones listed, 85% to 95% were seen once; the top ten hold 0.13%. What was sequenced was naive CD4+ T cells sorted from blood. Subset in this sample: CD45RA+ positively selected. These TCRs come from a man aged 18 to 30 in good health.

With regard to this clone: The sample contains more than one DNA sequence encoding this CDR3. The V call is TRBV5-1, the J call TRBJ2-3, with 10 bases that match TRBD2. Trimming took 0 bases from V and 0 from J; bases not matched to a gene: 7. The V gene's germline CDR1 is SGHRS and CDR2 YFSETQ. CDR3 size: 18 residues. The CDR3 coding sequence is TGCGCCAGCAGCTTGGGGACTAGCGGCGGTCACAGCACAGATACGCAGTATTTT. This gives the protein CASSLGTSGGHSTDTQYF.

This clone was counted between two and nine times. CDR3 nucleotide sequence: TGTGCCAGCAGCGCCTTACCAGGGGGCGCAAACACCTTC. This translates into CASSALPGGANTF. The rearrangement links TRBV7-9 to TRBJ1-2; TRBD1 aligns across 8 bases. This CDR3 is built from 13 residues. Losses at the gene ends were 5 bases for V and 12 bases for J; bases not matched to a gene: 11. Germline V gene data show CDR1 as SEHNR and CDR2 as FQNEAQ (reference sequence).

The chain employs TRBV18 and TRBJ1-6; maybe TRBD1 (5 bases). The V gene lost 1 base and the J gene lost 5 bases, with 12 bases spanning the gap. CDR1 KGHSH and CDR2 LQKENI come from the germline V gene. The CDR3 runs to 16 residues. CDR3: CASSPQGPINNSPLHF. As DNA, the CDR3 is TGTGCCAGCTCACCACAGGGACCTATTAATAATTCACCCCTCCACTTT. The full variable domain, completed using reference TRBV18 and TRBJ1-6, is NAGVMQNPRHLVRRRGQEARLRCSPMKGHSHVYWYRQLPEEGLKFMVYLQKENIIDESGMPKERFSAEFPKEGPSILRIQQVVRGDSAAYFCASSPQGPINNSPLHFGNGTRLTVT.

This chain links TRBV19 with TRBJ1-2; D uncertain. The germline CDR1 and CDR2 sequences are LNHDA and SQIVND (reference sequence). Trimming shortened V by 0 bases and J by 6 bases, and 14 bases separated the two germline ends. The CDR3 runs to 15 residues. The chain's CDR3 is CASSIDLQSPHGYTF. The CDR3 nucleotides are TGTGCCAGTAGTATAGATCTGCAGAGTCCCCATGGCTACACCTTC.

The chain combines TRBV9 with TRBJ2-3; D ambiguous. Germline V gene data show CDR1 as SGDLS and CDR2 as YYNGEE. The CDR3 is 14 amino acids. The V and J ends lost 3 bases and 5 bases respectively, with 13 bases between them. The CDR3 DNA reads TGTGCCAGCAGCGCCCGGTCGAGTATAGATACGCAGTATTTT. Its translation: CASSARSSIDTQYF.

The chain uses TRBV9 and TRBJ2-5; the D gene could be TRBD1 or TRBD2 (5 bases each). The CDR3 runs 15 residues. Germline CDR1 reads SGDLS; CDR2 reads YYNGEE. The V end lost 0 bases, the J end lost 1 base, and 10 bases lay between the germline ends. This CDR3 is CASSVAGRTQETQYF. The CDR3 coding sequence is TGTGCCAGCAGCGTAGCGGGACGGACCCAAGAGACCCAGTACTTC.

With respect to this clone: Other nucleotide sequences in the sample specify the same CDR3. The rearrangement links TRBV6-1 to TRBJ2-3, with 9 bases that match TRBD2. Germline CDR1 reads MNHNS; CDR2 reads SASEGT. The J segment lost 0 bases and the V segment lost 5 bases, leaving 3 bases of the junction unmatched. This CDR3 contains 15 residues. The CDR3 region has the DNA TGTGCCAGCAGTCGACTAGCGGCTAGCACAGATACGCAGTATTTT. As protein: CASSRLAASTDTQYF.

The rearrangement uses TRBV1 and TRBJ2-7; the DNA was not compared with TRBD1, the D call given in the table. TRBV1 represents a pseudogene. This CDR3 is built from 17 residues. CDR3 in DNA: TGCACCAGCAGCCAAGATTCCCGGGACAGTCCCTCCTACGAGCAGTACTTC. This codes for CTSSQDSRDSPSYEQYF.